A selection of T cell receptor beta chains follows, all from one sample in a study of blood T cell repertoires in COVID-19. Method: immunoSEQ multiplex PCR; TCRdb's copy keeps in-frame clones and lacks some. The repertoire holds about 130,000 clones, with around three quarters as singletons. The sample was peripheral blood. The receptors come from a man aged 35 to 55 with active or convalescent COVID-19. Both conserved end residues are part of each CDR3. D genes are given only for firm matches. A clone size is listed for some rows: how often the clone was seen (once, few, many), or a class if it is expanded.

CDR3 DNA: TGTGCCAGCAGCTTAGCTGGGCAGGGCAGTGGAAACACCATATATTTT; CDR3 protein: CASSLAGQGSGNTIYF; V gene: TRBV7-8; clone size: -; D gene: -; J gene: TRBJ1-3
CDR3 DNA: TGCGCCAGCAGCGCGGACACCCTCGCCAAAAACATTCAGTACTTC; CDR3 protein: CASSADTLAKNIQYF; V gene: TRBV5-1; clone size: -; D gene: -; J gene: TRBJ2-4
CDR3 DNA: TGTGCCAGCAGCCAAGATCTCAGTAGACTAACGGATGAGCAGTTCTTC; CDR3 protein: CASSQDLSRLTDEQFF; V gene: TRBV3-1/TRBV3-2; clone size: -; D gene: -; J gene: TRBJ2-1
CDR3 DNA: TGTGCCAGCAGTGAAAGGTCGGGAGGGTTCTACAATGAGCAGTTCTTC; CDR3 protein: CASSERSGGFYNEQFF; V gene: TRBV6-1; clone size: once; D gene: TRBD2; J gene: TRBJ2-1
CDR3 DNA: TGCGCCAGCAGCTTGAGGGGGTCCGAGCAGTACTTC; CDR3 protein: CASSLRGSEQYF; V gene: TRBV5-1; clone size: -; D gene: -; J gene: TRBJ2-7
CDR3 DNA: TGTGCCAGTTGGCCCGGGACACCCGCTAACTATGGCTACACCTTC; CDR3 protein: CASWPGTPANYGYTF; V gene: TRBV19; clone size: -; D gene: -; J gene: TRBJ1-2
CDR3 DNA: TGTGCCAGCAGTTTATCGGACAGGGGGATCTATGGCTACACCTTC; CDR3 protein: CASSLSDRGIYGYTF; V gene: TRBV25-1; clone size: -; D gene: TRBD1; J gene: TRBJ1-2
CDR3 DNA: TGTGCCAGCAGTGGGGTGGCTTCAGGCACTGAAGCTTTCTTT; CDR3 protein: CASSGVASGTEAFF; V gene: TRBV2; clone size: -; D gene: -; J gene: TRBJ1-1
CDR3 DNA: TGTGCCAGCAGTTTATCTTCCGGGACAGGGAGAAACATTCAGTACTTC; CDR3 protein: CASSLSSGTGRNIQYF; V gene: TRBV28; clone size: -; D gene: TRBD1; J gene: TRBJ2-4
CDR3 DNA: TGTGCCAGCAGGGGACAGGGGACAGGGAAAGCTTTCTTT; CDR3 protein: CASRGQGTGKAFF; V gene: TRBV7-3; clone size: -; D gene: TRBD1; J gene: TRBJ1-1
CDR3 DNA: TGTGCCAGCAGCCAAGCACCAGGGACAGGGGGAAGGGAAGCTTTCTTT; CDR3 protein: CASSQAPGTGGREAFF; V gene: TRBV3-1/TRBV3-2; clone size: -; D gene: TRBD1; J gene: TRBJ1-1
CDR3 DNA: TGTGCCAGTAGTACCGGACAGAATTCACCCCTCCACTTT; CDR3 protein: CASSTGQNSPLHF; V gene: TRBV19; clone size: -; D gene: -; J gene: TRBJ1-6
CDR3 DNA: TGTGCCAGCAGCTTAGGGGCAGGGGGCATTGAAAAACTGTTTTTT; CDR3 protein: CASSLGAGGIEKLFF; V gene: TRBV7-2; clone size: -; D gene: TRBD1; J gene: TRBJ1-4
CDR3 DNA: TGTGCCAGCAGCCAACAGGGGGCGCGCAATTCACCCCTCCACTTT; CDR3 protein: CASSQQGARNSPLHF; V gene: TRBV7-3; clone size: -; D gene: TRBD1; J gene: TRBJ1-6
CDR3 DNA: TGTGCCAGCAGTAAGGACAGGAGCCTTAGCACAGATACGCAGTATTTT; CDR3 protein: CASSKDRSLSTDTQYF; V gene: TRBV25-1; clone size: -; D gene: TRBD1; J gene: TRBJ2-3
CDR3 DNA: TGTGCCACCGAGGCCGGTCGGGACTTTAATCAGCCCCAGCATTTT; CDR3 protein: CATEAGRDFNQPQHF; V gene: TRBV10-3; clone size: -; D gene: -; J gene: TRBJ1-5
CDR3 DNA: TGCGCCAGCAGTACAGGGACCCAGAGCACAGATACGCAGTATTTT; CDR3 protein: CASSTGTQSTDTQYF; V gene: TRBV5-1; clone size: -; D gene: -; J gene: TRBJ2-3
CDR3 DNA: TGTGCCAGCAGCGTAGGGACAGATTCTTACACCGGGGAGCTGTTTTTT; CDR3 protein: CASSVGTDSYTGELFF; V gene: TRBV9; clone size: once; D gene: -; J gene: TRBJ2-2
CDR3 DNA: TGTGCCAGCAGCCCTAGCGAGAATTTAAGGCCGGGGGGCACTGAAGCTTTCTTT; CDR3 protein: CASSPSENLRPGGTEAFF; V gene: TRBV14; clone size: few; D gene: -; J gene: TRBJ1-1
CDR3 DNA: TGTGCCAGCAGCGTCACAGGGGGCTCTGGAAACACCATATATTTT; CDR3 protein: CASSVTGGSGNTIYF; V gene: TRBV9; clone size: few; D gene: TRBD1; J gene: TRBJ1-3